The 23 T cell receptor beta chains in this list originate from one sample, sequenced in a study of cytomegalovirus exposure and HLA in healthy donors. The study ran its PCR with 60 Vbeta and 13 Jbeta primers. Assay used: immunoSEQ multiplex PCR; TCRdb lists only in-frame clones, some missing. The sample lists some 130,000 clones, approximately 80% seen once, with around 1.5% in the top ten. The material sequenced was PBMCs. Receptors were obtained from a woman aged 40 to 50 in good health and CMV-seronegative.

Points on this clone: Relative to the germline gene, one junction end is altered; a read error may explain this. This rearrangement joins TRBV7-9 to TRBJ1-4; a possible D gene is TRBD1 (5 bases). Germline values: CDR1 SEHNR, CDR2 FQNEAQ (reference sequence). There are 15 residues in the CDR3. The CDR3 DNA reads TGTTCCAGCAGCAAGCGACAGCCTACGCAGGAAAAACTGTTTTTT. Translation gives CSSSKRQPTQEKLFF.

J is TRBJ2-5 and V is TRBV2, with D perhaps TRBD1 (5 bases). V was pared by 6 bases and J by 7 bases, with 9 bases between. Per germline, CDR1 SNHLY and CDR2 FYNNEI. The CDR3 extends over 11 amino acids. The CDR3 region has the DNA TGTGCCAGCAGGGGGCGAGGGACCCAGTACTTC. Protein: CASRGRGTQYF.

This chain links TRBV7-3 with TRBJ2-3; 10 nucleotides match TRBD1. In germline, CDR1 is SGHTA, CDR2 FQGTGA. V lost 8 bases to trimming and J lost 4 bases; unmatched junction nucleotides: 3. The CDR3 extends over 13 amino acids. CDR3 sequence (DNA): TGTGCCAGCGGACAGGGGGTGTCAGATACGCAGTATTTT. This gives the protein CASGQGVSDTQYF.

The rearrangement joins TRBV7-9 to TRBJ2-7, with TRBD2 matching 7 bases. Germline V gene lookup returns CDR1 SEHNR and CDR2 FQNEAQ (reference sequence). The trim removed 6 bases at V and 6 bases at J, leaving 11 bases unmatched. This CDR3 is 14 amino acids long. CDR3 coding DNA: TGTGCCAGCAGTGGCGGGGGTACCCTCGGCGAGCAGTACTTC. Its protein product is CASSGGGTLGEQYF.

This clone was counted once. This chain connects TRBV5-1 to TRBJ2-3; D possibly corresponds to TRBD1 (5 bases). The V end was cut by 6 bases, the J end by 3 bases, with 11 bases between. The V gene's germline CDR1 is SGHRS and CDR2 YFSETQ. There are 13 residues in the CDR3. Written as DNA, the CDR3 is TGCGCCAGCAACTTTCAGGGAACAGATACGCAGTATTTT. Protein: CASNFQGTDTQYF.

The chain employs TRBV5-4 and TRBJ1-1; D may be TRBD1 (5 bases). Looked up from germline, CDR1 is SGHNT and CDR2 is YYREEE (reference sequence). The CDR3 has 13 residues. With 4 bases removed from V and 11 bases from J, the gap between germline ends came to 18 bases. CDR3 amino acids: CASSPTGEPRAFF. The DNA for the CDR3 is TGTGCCAGCAGCCCCACGGGGGAGCCCCGGGCTTTCTTT.

The chain is built from TRBV5-1 and TRBJ2-1, with TRBD2 as a possible D gene (6 bases). CDR3 size: 15 residues. Germline V lookup: CDR1 SGHRS, CDR2 YFSETQ. The V end lost 7 bases, the J end lost 0 bases, and 14 bases lay between the germline ends. CDR3 nucleotides: TGCGCCAGCCAGCTGGGGGGTAACTCCTACAATGAGCAGTTCTTC. Translating it yields CASQLGGNSYNEQFF. The entire variable domain, with the rest obtained from reference TRBV5-1 and TRBJ2-1, is as follows: KAGVTQTPRYLIKTRGQQVTLSCSPISGHRSVSWYQQTPGQGLQFLFEYFSETQRNKGNFPGRFSGRQFSNSRSEMNVSTLELGDSALYLCASQLGGNSYNEQFFGPGTRLTVL.

V and J are TRBV6-5 and TRBJ1-6, with 9 bases fitting TRBD1. The CDR3 has 16 amino acids. V lost 2 bases and J lost 7; bases outside the gene matches: 6. Germline V gene data show CDR1 as MNHEY and CDR2 as SVGAGI. CDR3 sequence reads: CASSYVLGTGNSPLHF. DNA of the CDR3: TGTGCCAGCAGTTACGTTCTCGGGACAGGGAATTCACCCCTCCACTTT.

V gene TRBV7-9 combines with J gene TRBJ1-4, with a weak D call TRBD1 (5 bases). V dropped 6 bases and J dropped 8 bases, with 22 bases sitting between them. There are 16 residues in the CDR3. Germline-derived CDR1 and CDR2 are SEHNR and FQNEAQ (reference sequence). The CDR3 sequence is CASSHHRTVRREKLFF. The CDR3 bases are TGTGCCAGCAGTCATCACAGGACGGTCCGAAGGGAAAAACTGTTTTTT.

Remarks on this clone: At the DNA level, this CDR3 is encoded by other sequences in the same sample as well. This chain connects TRBV2 to TRBJ1-2; D is perhaps TRBD1 (5 bases). Per germline, CDR1 SNHLY and CDR2 FYNNEI. Trimming stripped 1 base from V and 2 bases from J, with 5 bases between. This CDR3 region has 13 residues. The CDR3 DNA reads as TGTGCCAGCAGTGAAGGACAGAACTATGGCTACACCTTC. This translates into CASSEGQNYGYTF.

This sequence joins TRBV7-9 and TRBJ1-2, with D hard to call. The germline CDR1 and CDR2 sequences are SEHNR and FQNEAQ (reference sequence). The CDR3 length is 13 residues. V was trimmed by 1 base and J by 4 bases, leaving 7 bases between them. The CDR3 spells CASSLVEGYGYTF. In DNA, the CDR3 is TGTGCCAGCAGCTTAGTAGAGGGCTATGGCTACACCTTC.

The genes are TRBV25-1 and TRBJ1-4; D is unclear. Trimming left V 7 bases short and J 3 bases short, with 15 bases between. Germline V CDR1 and CDR2: MGHDK, SYGVNS. The CDR3 has 15 residues. The DNA for the CDR3 is TGTGCCAGCACTGACGACGGCGGCGCTAATGAAAAACTGTTTTTT. Translated, it gives CASTDDGGANEKLFF.

This sequence joins TRBV27 and TRBJ2-3, with 9 bases identical to TRBD2. Germline CDR1 is MNHEY and CDR2 is SMNVEV (reference sequence). V was clipped by 8 bases and J by 2 bases; unmatched bases: 8. CDR3 length: 15 residues. The CDR3 bases are TGTGCCAGCGGTGAGCGGGGGGACCCCACAGATACGCAGTATTTT. It is translated as CASGERGDPTDTQYF.

The rearrangement uses TRBV4-3 and TRBJ2-7; the match to TRBD1 covers 10 bases. This CDR3 is 14 amino acids long. V trimming: 3 bases; J trimming: 7 bases; junction bases outside the gene matches: 6. In germline, CDR1 is LGHNA, CDR2 YSLEER. CDR3 sequence (DNA): TGCGCCAGCAGCCACGGGACAGGGGTGAGAGAGCAGTACTTC. Amino acid sequence: CASSHGTGVREQYF.

The rearrangement links TRBV6-6 to TRBJ1-2; D unclear. V gave up 0 bases and J gave up 0 bases, with 11 bases separating them. Germline CDR1 is MNHNY and CDR2 is SVGAGI (reference sequence). The CDR3 length is 16 residues. CDR3 residues: CASSYSEAGANYGYTF. Written as DNA, the CDR3 is TGTGCCAGCAGTTACTCGGAGGCAGGAGCTAACTATGGCTACACCTTC.

V and J are TRBV5-4 and TRBJ2-5; TRBD2 matches 11 bases. The CDR3 is made up of 17 amino acids. Germline lookup yields CDR1 SGHNT and CDR2 YYREEE (reference sequence). The V and J ends lost 4 bases and 0 bases, in that order; junction bases with no gene match: 8. Here the CDR3 reads CASSHGLAGVHQETQYF. Written as DNA, the CDR3 is TGTGCCAGCAGCCACGGACTAGCGGGTGTCCACCAAGAGACCCAGTACTTC.

The V call is TRBV10-1, the J call TRBJ2-3; tentatively, D is TRBD2 (5 bases). V was shortened by 0 bases and J by 9 bases, with 10 bases between the two germline ends. The V gene's germline CDR1 is WNHNN and CDR2 SYGVQD (reference sequence). CDR3 length equals 13 residues. The CDR3 spells CASSESPDLTQYF. CDR3 nucleotides: TGCGCCAGCAGTGAGTCGCCGGACTTGACGCAGTATTTT.

The CDR3, as DNA: TGTGCCAGCTCACCATCACAGACCTACGAGCAGTACTTC. Translation gives CASSPSQTYEQYF. The gene calls are TRBV18 and TRBJ2-7, with unresolved D. Trimming pared 2 bases from V and 2 bases from J, leaving 7 bases between. The CDR3 loop spans 13 amino acids. The germline CDR1 and CDR2 sequences are KGHSH and LQKENI.

V usage is TRBV7-9 and J usage is TRBJ1-1; 7 bases are a match to TRBD1. This CDR3 is 17 amino acids long. Trimming cost V 5 bases and J 5 bases; bases outside gene matches: 17. Germline V lookup: CDR1 SEHNR, CDR2 FQNEAQ (reference sequence). The CDR3 spells CASSRSFGDSSWTEAFF. CDR3 in DNA: TGTGCCAGCAGCCGATCTTTCGGGGACAGTAGTTGGACTGAAGCTTTCTTT.

This chain connects TRBV7-8 to TRBJ1-2; D call uncertain. V was shortened by 5 bases and J by 3 bases, with 10 bases between the two germline ends. This CDR3 has 13 amino acids. Germline CDR1 and CDR2: SGHVS and FQNEAQ. Here the CDR3 DNA reads TGTGCCAGCAGCCTAGGGAGAGACTATGGCTACACCTTC. Amino acid sequence: CASSLGRDYGYTF.

The rearrangement uses TRBV4-1 and TRBJ1-6; 10 positions agree with TRBD1. CDR1 is MGHRA, CDR2 YSYEKL, per germline. J was trimmed by 7 bases and V by 2 bases; bases with no gene match: 2. CDR3 length: 15 residues. CDR3 sequence: CASSQPTGGNSPLHF. The CDR3 DNA reads as TGCGCCAGCAGCCAACCGACAGGGGGCAATTCACCCCTCCACTTT.

This clone showed up just a few times. The rearrangement uses TRBV10-2 and TRBJ1-1; D gene uncertain. In germline, CDR1 is WSHSY, CDR2 SAAADI. There are 12 residues in the CDR3. With 4 bases removed from V and 5 bases from J, the gap between germline ends came to 8 bases. The CDR3 here is CASSALRTEAFF. DNA for the CDR3: TGCGCCAGCAGTGCCCTGAGGACTGAAGCTTTCTTT.

The count of this clone is one. The chain carries TRBV2 and TRBJ2-5, with a tentative D call TRBD2 (6 bases). The germline gives CDR1 SNHLY, CDR2 FYNNEI. The CDR3 consists of 14 residues. V gave up 6 bases and J gave up 5 bases, with 16 bases separating them. CDR3 residues: CASRGDFAGETQYF. CDR3 nucleotides: TGTGCCAGCAGGGGGGACTTCGCCGGGGAGACCCAGTACTTC.